These T cell receptor beta chains were read from a single sample in a study of Graves' ophthalmopathy and Graves' hyperthyroidism. TCRdb re-derived calls from the multiplex PCR reads in MiXCR, one entry per CDR3 protein. The repertoire holds 900,000 to 1,200,000 distinct CDR3 sequences, with about 36% as singletons. The sequencing sample was made of peripheral blood or thyroid tissue (not recorded which). These TCRs come from an adult man with Graves' hyperthyroidism. The conserved cysteine and the conserved F or W are not part of the CDR3 here.

>TRBV12-3/TRBV12-4|12
ASSFSAVNYGYT
>TRBV20-1|12
SAPKGGQAGEQY
>TRBV5-1|13
ASSFGAGDNSPLH
>TRBV10-3|10
AISEGTVRVY
>TRBV29-1|10
SFGPDNTEAF
>TRBV2|10
ASAAGRDGYT
>TRBV10-2|14
ASSDTRTGGRTEAF
>TRBV30|11
AWIGVVNTEAF
>TRBV7-9|13
ASSPSWDRNYGYT
>TRBV19|11
ASSIGYNQPQH
>TRBV25-1|14
ASGSMGGPNTGELF
>TRBV2|11
ASHTGPDIEAF
>TRBV7-9|12
ASSLGLNSYGQY
>TRBV7-9|11
ALRQEINYGYT
>TRBV7-9|10
ASGTTSAEQY
>TRBV6-5|9
AGSYQTGAF
>TRBV19|11
ASGTSGSYEQY
>TRBV7-8|14
ASSLVGGRTSYEQY
>TRBV25-1|9
ASRVLTEAF
>TRBV7-9|14
ASSLVPFSLSETQY
>TRBV29-1|11
SVARGLGYEQY
>TRBV29-1|13
SVDVAGGGTGELF
>TRBV7-8|14
ASTTLGGGGNSPLH
>TRBV20-1|11
SALTGGRETQY
>TRBV13|13
ASSLRSGGQYEQY
>TRBV7-9|10
ASSSVSDEQY